This TCR beta chain appears in the sequencing data of a study of regulatory T cells in long-lasting Graves disease listed by TCRdb under 2021. In terms of the full investigation: Antithyroid drugs had been taken for less than 3 months by newly diagnosed Graves' disease patients. Persistent Graves' disease patients were compared with newly diagnosed Graves' disease patients by peripheral blood TCR sequencing and RNA sequencing. The study took place in China and was registered as a clinical trial. TCR sequencing covered some 13 persistent and roughly 20 newly diagnosed Graves' disease patients, 33 samples in total.

On the study overall, not on this receptor specifically: Persistent disease showed preferential use of TRBV28, TRBJ1-2 and TRBJ2-5, whereas newly diagnosed disease favored TRBV20-1 and TRBJ2-1. Persistent patients shared more public clonotypes among themselves (around 2,700) than newly diagnosed patients did (about 900). As a limitation, the authors acknowledged that the small sample size may reduce accuracy. Lower TCR Shannon entropy and fewer highly expanded clones were observed in persistent Graves' disease patients than in newly diagnosed patients, which suggested clonal expansion. Sequencing and analysis were restricted to the TCR beta chain. Peripheral blood alone was examined, since thyroid tissue, which constituted the primary lesion, could not be accessed.

This clonotype has a handful of counts. Its antigen is still unknown. No much larger clone exists at a distance of one base, and base qualities are not known. The germline V gene sets CDR1 to KGHDR and CDR2 to SFDVKD. The CDR3 starts with the cysteine, ends with the phenylalanine, and has 11 residues. Kept here is only the CDR3 DNA, which spans 33 bases and is read in frame from base 1. The germline ends are 5 bases apart after V is trimmed by 4 bases and J by 7 bases. Library generation was performed with multiplex PCR. Sequenced using an Illumina HiSeq 4000. TCR beta libraries were built with iRepertoire HTBI primers and Arm-PCR amplification of CDR3 regions. Before sequencing, the PCR products went through gel purification. As for the original processing: Gene usage analysis of CDR3 amino acid clonotypes relied on the roughly 60 TRBV and 14 TRBJ segments identified across samples. COPE and FqMerger were used to merge filtered high-quality paired reads into contigs. BLAST was used to align contigs to the IMGT TRBV, TRBD and TRBJ reference genes, and CDR3 was defined following IMGT. Clonotypes above 0.1% frequency were classified as highly expanded clones. Repertoire diversity was measured by Shannon entropy, and V-J evenness by the Gini coefficient. A clonotype found in more than one individual was treated as public. The raw public reads went through TCRdb reprocessing: fastp at Q25, MiXCR clone calling, in-frame beta chains kept. Each entry is one CDR3 protein sequence, shown with its most common DNA and genes. These V and J calls derive from TCRdb rather than the authors' analysis. The sample yields about 320,000 distinct CDR3 sequences; more than 15% were counted once. The top ten hold less than 45% of the sample.

The time point tag for this specimen amounts to: newly diagnosed GD, antithyroid drugs for less than 3 months. RNA was extracted from PBMCs in TRIzol for both TCR sequencing and RNA sequencing. Graves' disease was diagnosed according to American Thyroid Association guidelines. Recruitment of patients was carried out at an endocrinology department in Xi'an, China. From each patient, approximately 10 milliliters of peripheral blood was collected into an EDTA anticoagulant tube. Ficoll Paque Plus density gradient separation was used to isolate PBMCs, and no additional T cell sorting was done. An Agilent 2100 Bioanalyzer and agarose gel were used to check RNA quality, and a NanoDrop 2000 was used to measure RNA concentration.

The receptor was isolated from a female donor with Graves disease. The V and J segments used are TRBV24-1 and TRBJ2-3; the D gene is not confidently resolved. The sequences come from peripheral blood mononuclear cells (PBMCs), collected at new diagnosis, from a patient treated with antithyroid drugs. The sequence in DNA is TGTGCCACCAGTGACTCCCATACGCAGTATTTT. Translated, it gives CATSDSHTQYF.